This TCR beta chain emerged from a study of regulatory T cells in long-lasting Graves disease. Sequencing libraries for TCR beta were prepared with iRepertoire HTBI primers and Arm-PCR of CDR3 regions. MiXCR was run by TCRdb on the multiplex PCR reads, yielding one entry per CDR3 protein. The sample consists of around 250,000 distinct CDR3 sequences, 20% of them appearing once. This clonotype has a count of ten or more. Time point described: newly diagnosed GD, antithyroid drugs for less than 3 months. The authors made the TCR library using RNA they extracted from PBMCs. J was trimmed by 4 bases and V by 8 bases; bases with no gene match: 11. This CDR3 has 16 residues. Germline CDR1 is SEHNR and CDR2 is FQNEAQ (reference sequence).

The receptor was isolated from a female donor with Graves disease. This chain uses TRBV7-9 with TRBJ2-2, with 9 bases identical to TRBD2. Specimen: peripheral blood mononuclear cells (PBMCs), collected at new diagnosis, from a patient treated with antithyroid drugs. The CDR3 DNA follows: TGTGCCAGCGGCGGTAGCGGGAGTGTTAGCACCGGGGAGCTGTTTTTT. As protein: CASGGSGSVSTGELFF.